This T cell receptor beta chain comes out of a study of OX40 agonist ivuxolimab in advanced cancers. Study at large: It was ivuxolimab, an agonistic anti-OX40 (CD134) antibody, that patients were treated with.

The method was immunoSEQ multiplex PCR; TCRdb's version includes in-frame clones alone and lacks a portion of them. This sample has about 37,000 clones, with approximately 80% found just once. V was pared by 3 bases and J by 2 bases, with 15 bases between. From germline, CDR1 is SGDLS and CDR2 YYNGEE. CDR3 size: 16 residues. Sequences were derived from CD4+ or CD8+ T cells sorted from blood, sampled in a trial of the OX40 agonist ivuxolimab. The chain uses TRBV9 and TRBJ1-3; D possibly corresponds to TRBD1 (5 bases). The origin of this receptor is an adult with an advanced solid tumor such as melanoma, head and neck, liver or kidney cancer. The CDR3 sequence: CASSARPGGTGNTIYF. The CDR3 region has the DNA TGTGCCAGCAGCGCTCGTCCGGGGGGAACTGGAAACACCATATATTTT.